This T cell receptor (beta chain) was obtained from a study of shared clonotypes between healthy human individuals (TCRdb year 2020). With respect to the entire study: Two women and a few men aged 18 to 49 years were included in the cohort. For each donor, CD4 naive and CD4 memory were each given three plates, CD8 naive was given two plates, and CD8 memory was given one plate. Blood TCR repertoires of five healthy adults were deeply sequenced to estimate repertoire size and the extent of clonotype sharing between individuals. Different laboratories and diverse techniques were used to prepare libraries and sequence TCR repertoires, to increase sequencing depth and limit assay-specific biases. Per donor, leukapheresis produced somewhere between about 0.85 and 9.5 billion PBMCs. Overall study results and their limits: When a handful of donors were compared, the shared fraction of clonotypes was around 5% for naive CD4, over 3% for naive CD8, 2.3% for memory CD4, and 0.35% to 0.5% for memory CD8. Sampling was restricted to blood, and TCR repertoires in tissue are likely to differ from TCR repertoires in blood. Naive subsets generally had larger estimated clonotype richness than memory subsets did. Pairwise subsampling led to the expectation that sequencing depth would affect the degree of clonotype sharing among donors. Compared with non-shared clonotypes, the clonotypes found in all four sorted-subset donors had higher generation probabilities. Incomplete sequencing was indicated by rarefaction of sorted-subset datasets, despite the large sequencing depth. The small number of donors limited the genetic and exposure-history diversity represented.

The donors were healthy, HIV-negative adults with no recently reported acute infections or vaccinations. Every donor was a Caucasian adult living in Nashville, Tennessee, USA. CD4+ T cells were enriched through magnetic negative selection, after which naive cells were positively selected on CD45RA and the remaining negative fraction served as the memory subset. After blood collection by leukapheresis, PBMCs were isolated using Ficoll-Histopaque density gradient centrifugation and then cryopreserved in the vapor phase of liquid nitrogen. Analytical flow cytometry was used to check the purity and quantity of every magnetically sorted T cell population. Each sorted fraction had its genomic DNA isolated and then quantified by UV absorbance on a Nanodrop 2000c. About this clone itself: The antigen it recognizes is unknown. Per-base qualities were not stored, and no clone one base away is much larger.

Using the deep immunoSEQ assay, TCR CDR3 regions were amplified from genomic DNA by multiplex PCR. Genomic DNA extracted from each cell subset was distributed evenly over all wells of several immunoSEQ 96-well plates, and each plate served as one replicate. For sorted subsets, approximately 0.2 ug of genomic DNA, equivalent to 25,000 to 30,000 T cell genomes, went into each replicate PCR. Purified libraries were measured with a Qubit 3.0 fluorometer, size-checked on a Bioanalyzer 2100, and measured again with the KAPA Library Quantification kit. A separate single-read 150-cycle Illumina NextSeq 550 flow cell was used to sequence each immunoSEQ 96-well plate. Under the source paper's analysis protocol: Because the immunoSEQ output included only junctional sequences and no quality scores, the filtering could not be the same as the filtering used for full-length reads. To assign V/J genes and CDR3, sequences were annotated against IMGT germline references using PyIR, a Python wrapper for IgBLAST v1.9. Reads were removed for weak V/J assignments (E-value above 1e-6), missing CDR3, stop codons, out-of-frame junctions, or ambiguous translated residues. V3J clonotypes were defined as sequences sharing the same inferred V gene, J gene, and CDR3 amino acid sequence. Percentage overlap between repertoires was computed as shared unique clonotypes divided by the size of the smaller repertoire. RTK rarefaction, the Chao1 estimator, and Recon v2.1 estimates of unobserved clonotypes were used to assess repertoire richness. Generation probabilities were computed with OLGA for all TCRbeta clonotypes obtained by the gDNA method from four donors. The table comes from immuneACCESS by way of TCRdb, which keeps in-frame sequences with V and J called. Part of the clones is missing from these tables; in studies checked, under half for an unresolved V gene and the rest for unknown reasons. Clonal size and the V and J genes are those of that table, whereas D and trimming came from the DNA. Here the sample has millions of clones; more than 80% occur a single time. Under 0.15% of the sample goes to the ten largest clones.

Unmatched junction bases come to 4, with V trimmed by 0 bases and J by 0 bases. The germline V gene sets CDR1 to ENHRY and CDR2 to SYGVKD. The CDR3 contains 19 residues, cysteine and phenylalanine counted. Only the CDR3 DNA stays, 57 bases, in frame from base 1. The chain is encoded by TRBV10-3 joined to TRBJ2-2; 13 junctional bases match TRBD2. This receptor was taken from a man in his late teens or twenties in good health. Sequenced: naive CD4+ T cells sorted from blood. Reading the label with the study, this specimen's cell subset or site is: CD45RA+ positively selected. The encoded CDR3 is CAISESLGLAGTNTGELFF. The DNA sequence follows: TGTGCCATCAGTGAGTCGTTGGGACTAGCGGGAACGAACACCGGGGAGCTGTTTTTT.